Presented here are 29 T cell receptor beta chains from one specimen sequenced in a study of response to subunit inactivated influenza vaccine. TCRdb re-called the RT-PCR reads through MiXCR, storing one row per CDR3 protein. The top ten clones hold under 13% of a sample with roughly 780,000 distinct CDR3 sequences, less than 20% of them seen once. The sequenced sample was PBMCs from blood, obtained around 5 days after vaccination. All receptors come from a man in his fifties who received an inactivated influenza vaccine.

This clonotype was counted a few times. The J gene is TRBJ1-1, the V gene TRBV20-1; D remains unclear. Trimming took 3 bases from V and 4 from J, leaving 15 bases between them. The CDR3 runs to 14 residues. Per the germline V gene, CDR1 is DFQATT and CDR2 is SNEGSKA (reference sequence). The CDR3 is CSARGSLPPTEAFF. CDR3 sequence (DNA): TGCAGTGCTAGGGGATCGCTCCCCCCCACTGAAGCTTTCTTT.

A few counts support this clonotype. The rearrangement uses TRBV5-1 and TRBJ1-6; 10 bases agree with TRBD1. Germline loops: CDR1 SGHRS, CDR2 YFSETQ. There are 14 residues in the CDR3. The V and J ends lost 4 bases and 7 bases, in that order; junction bases with no gene match: 2. This CDR3 reads CASSVGQGNSPLHF. The CDR3 DNA reads as TGCGCCAGCAGCGTGGGACAGGGGAATTCACCCCTCCACTTT.

This clonotype was seen a handful of times. The chain has TRBV29-1 and TRBJ2-1; TRBD2 aligns across 8 bases. Germline CDR1 reads SQVTM; CDR2 reads ANQGSEA. The CDR3 has 16 amino acids. V gave up 0 bases and J gave up 0 bases; unmatched junction bases: 4. The DNA of the CDR3 is TGCAGCGTTGAAGATCGGGGGGGGGCCTCCTACAATGAGCAGTTCTTC. This sequence encodes CSVEDRGGASYNEQFF.

This clonotype showed up many times. V and J are TRBV11-2 and TRBJ2-1; no reliable D call. Trimming took 3 bases from V and 6 from J, leaving 6 bases between them. This CDR3 is 12 amino acids long. CDR1 and CDR2 from the germline V gene are SGHAT and FQNNGV. The DNA for the CDR3 is TGTGCCAGCAGCTTTGGCCTCAATGAGCAGTTCTTC. Encoded protein: CASSFGLNEQFF. The variable domain in full, with the rest retrieved from reference TRBV11-2 and TRBJ2-1, is EAGVAQSPRYKIIEKRQSVAFWCNPISGHATLYWYQQILGQGPKLLIQFQNNGVVDDSQLPKDRFSAERLKGVDSTLKIQPAKLEDSAVYLCASSFGLNEQFFGPGTRLTVL.

In its sample, this clonotype was seen a few times. The V gene is TRBV7-8, the J gene TRBJ2-5; D remains unclear. V was trimmed by 5 bases and J by 3 bases, leaving 13 bases between them. The CDR3 loop spans 14 amino acids. Per the germline V gene, CDR1 is SGHVS and CDR2 is FQNEAQ. CDR3 DNA: TGTGCCAGCAGCACCGGATGGCGAAAAGAGACCCAGTACTTC. Its translation is CASSTGWRKETQYF.

This clonotype was recorded a few times. The chain employs TRBV5-1 and TRBJ2-2; 8 positions agree with TRBD1. CDR1 SGHRS and CDR2 YFSETQ come from the germline V gene. V dropped 4 bases and J dropped 0; count of bases not matched to a gene: 2. This CDR3 has 15 amino acids. In DNA form, the CDR3 reads TGCGCCAGCAGCGCGGACAGGGCGAACACCGGGGAGCTGTTTTTT. It codes for CASSADRANTGELFF.

The chain combines TRBV5-1 with TRBJ2-7; possibly TRBD1 or TRBD2 for D (5 bases each). The CDR3 is made up of 14 amino acids. CDR1 is SGHRS and CDR2 is YFSETQ in the germline V gene. V lost 4 bases and J lost 3, with 14 bases in between. This CDR3 reads CASSPRDRNYEQYF. Written as DNA, the CDR3 is TGCGCCAGCAGCCCCAGGGACCGGAACTACGAGCAGTACTTC.

The chain couples TRBV20-1 to TRBJ1-1; D might be TRBD1 (5 bases). CDR1 is DFQATT and CDR2 is SNEGSKA in the germline V gene (reference sequence). The CDR3 consists of 12 residues. The V end lost 5 bases, the J end lost 1 base, and 8 bases lay between the germline ends. CDR3 residues: CSASGTNTEAFF. The CDR3 DNA follows: TGCAGTGCTTCAGGGACGAACACTGAAGCTTTCTTT.

In this sample, this clonotype turned up a few times. V and J are TRBV12-3 or TRBV12-4 and TRBJ2-7; 7 nucleotides match TRBD1. The CDR3 is 13 residues long. Trimming took 5 bases from V and 5 from J; bases not matched to a gene: 6. The CDR3 sequence: CASSMTGMDEQYF. CDR3 nucleotides: TGTGCCAGCAGTATGACAGGGATGGACGAGCAGTACTTC.

This clonotype was counted between two and nine times. The J gene is TRBJ2-7, the V gene TRBV12-3 or TRBV12-4; D gene ambiguous. V gave up 3 bases and J gave up 7 bases, with 10 bases separating them. The CDR3 loop spans 12 amino acids. CDR3 bases: TGTGCCAGCAGTTTGAGACAATCGGAGCAGTACTTC. This codes for CASSLRQSEQYF.

J is TRBJ1-1 and V is TRBV6-2 or TRBV6-3, with D maybe TRBD1 (5 bases). This CDR3 has 15 residues. V was shortened by 7 bases and J by 1 base, with 16 bases between the two germline ends. From germline, CDR1 is MNHEY and CDR2 SVGEGT. The DNA for the CDR3 is TGTGCCAGCAAAGAAGCCGGACATACGAACACTGAAGCTTTCTTT. This translates into CASKEAGHTNTEAFF.

The chain has TRBV12-3 or TRBV12-4 and TRBJ2-2; TRBD1 matches 7 bases. After removal of 7 bases from V and 5 bases from J, the junction contained 7 bases not matched to a gene. This CDR3 is built from 14 residues. CDR3 amino acids: CASTGTAFTGELFF. The CDR3 DNA follows: TGTGCCAGCACCGGGACAGCCTTTACCGGGGAGCTGTTTTTT.

The chain has TRBV7-8 and TRBJ2-1; possibly TRBD2 for D (5 bases). V was clipped by 1 base and J by 7 bases, with 14 bases between them. Germline assignment: CDR1 SGHVS and CDR2 FQNEAQ. The CDR3 runs to 15 residues. CDR3 DNA sequence: TGTGCCAGCAGCTTAGGGGTGCAGCCGGGGAATGAGCAGTTCTTC. It codes for CASSLGVQPGNEQFF.

This clonotype was detected many times. The V gene is TRBV20-1, the J gene TRBJ2-5; D is perhaps TRBD1 (6 bases). The CDR3 extends over 13 amino acids. V lost 0 bases and J lost 5, with 10 bases in between. Looked up from germline, CDR1 is DFQATT and CDR2 is SNEGSKA (reference sequence). CDR3 loop: CSARDGGRETQYF. As DNA, the CDR3 is TGCAGTGCTAGAGATGGGGGCCGGGAGACCCAGTACTTC.

A few counts support this clonotype. This rearrangement joins TRBV24-1 to TRBJ2-1; D possibly corresponds to TRBD2 (5 bases). Trimming pared 4 bases from V and 8 bases from J, leaving 14 bases between. This CDR3 is 14 amino acids long. Per the germline V gene, CDR1 is KGHDR and CDR2 is SFDVKD. The CDR3 loop reads CATSDTGNNDEQFF. In DNA, the CDR3 is TGTGCCACCAGTGACACGGGGAATAATGATGAGCAGTTCTTC.

This chain joins TRBV6-6 and TRBJ2-7; the D is unclear. CDR3 length: 14 residues. V was trimmed by 10 bases and J by 6 bases, leaving 22 bases between them. Per germline, CDR1 MNHNY and CDR2 SVGAGI (reference sequence). The CDR3 bases are TGTGCCACATCCCCCAAGGGTATATTGAGCGAGCAGTACTTC. This translates into CATSPKGILSEQYF.

This chain links TRBV6-2 or TRBV6-3 with TRBJ2-4; 7 bases match TRBD1. V dropped 6 bases and J dropped 6; count of bases not matched to a gene: 5. The germline V gene encodes CDR1 MNHEY and CDR2 SVGEGT. The CDR3 length is 13 residues. The CDR3 sequence: CASRKGARNIQYF. In DNA form, the CDR3 reads TGTGCCAGCAGGAAGGGGGCTCGAAACATTCAGTACTTC.

This chain uses TRBV9 with TRBJ2-1; perhaps TRBD1 as D (6 bases). Germline CDR1 SGDLS, CDR2 YYNGEE. The CDR3 contains 17 residues. V gave up 0 bases and J gave up 3 bases, with 16 bases separating them. CDR3 in amino acids: CASSVDPRDTYYNEQFF. As DNA, the CDR3 is TGTGCCAGCAGCGTAGACCCTCGGGACACCTACTACAATGAGCAGTTCTTC.

The table lists this clonotype with a few counts. The V gene is TRBV12-3 or TRBV12-4, the J gene TRBJ2-2, with D hard to call. The CDR3 loop spans 14 amino acids. Trimming cost V 3 bases and J 4 bases, with 9 bases left between them. CDR3 sequence reads: CASSFRASTGELFF. CDR3 bases: TGTGCCAGCAGTTTTAGGGCGAGCACCGGGGAGCTGTTTTTT.

In its sample, this clonotype was seen a few times. This chain uses TRBV28 with TRBJ2-3; either TRBD1 or TRBD2 may supply D (6 bases each). The V gene lost 10 bases and the J gene lost 1 base, with 12 bases spanning the gap. The germline gives CDR1 MDHEN, CDR2 SYDVKM. This CDR3 has 13 amino acids. The CDR3 nucleotides read TGTGCCACCGGGGGCGGGCGCACAGATACGCAGTATTTT. It specifies CATGGGRTDTQYF.

This clonotype appeared a few times. The genes are TRBV5-6 and TRBJ1-1, with D hard to call. CDR1 SGHDT and CDR2 YYEEEE come from the germline V gene. The CDR3 contains 15 residues. Trimming took off 1 base at V and 1 base at J, with 11 bases between the two ends. The chain's CDR3 is CASSLIGDTNTEAFF. DNA for the CDR3: TGTGCCAGCAGCTTGATCGGGGATACGAACACTGAAGCTTTCTTT.

This clonotype was counted many times. V is TRBV6-5 and J is TRBJ1-2; 7 nucleotides match TRBD1. CDR1 and CDR2 from the germline V gene are MNHEY and SVGAGI. With 0 bases clipped from V and 0 bases from J, the junction kept 7 bases outside the gene matches. The CDR3 loop spans 17 amino acids. The CDR3 reads CASSYSGATGSNYGYTF. The DNA of the CDR3 is TGTGCCAGCAGTTACTCGGGGGCGACAGGGTCTAACTATGGCTACACCTTC.

This clonotype was detected only a few times. The chain uses TRBV20-1 and TRBJ2-5; tentative D call: TRBD2 (7 bases). The CDR3 runs 14 residues. CDR1 and CDR2 from the germline V gene are DFQATT and SNEGSKA (reference sequence). The V end lost 2 bases, the J end lost 4 bases, and 14 bases lay between the germline ends. The CDR3 reads CSARRGGGRETQYF. The CDR3 bases are TGCAGTGCTAGAAGGGGGGGCGGGAGAGAGACCCAGTACTTC.

This clonotype occurred many times. The V call is TRBV20-1, the J call TRBJ2-7, with D perhaps being TRBD1 or TRBD2 (5 bases each). Germline CDR1 DFQATT, CDR2 SNEGSKA (reference sequence). V was trimmed by 5 bases and J by 0 bases, leaving 14 bases between them. This CDR3 has 14 residues. The CDR3 reads CSAPRDLSSYEQYF. CDR3 nucleotides: TGCAGTGCTCCCAGGGACCTTAGCTCCTACGAGCAGTACTTC.

This clonotype was observed a handful of times. This rearrangement joins TRBV12-3 or TRBV12-4 to TRBJ2-3; D may be TRBD2 (5 bases). This CDR3 comprises 14 residues. V was clipped by 5 bases and J by 4 bases, with 13 bases between them. CDR3 sequence (DNA): TGTGCCAGCAGTCCCTCCGGGGTCCCAGATACGCAGTATTTT. The encoded protein is CASSPSGVPDTQYF.

The chain joins TRBV5-1 to TRBJ2-5; D ambiguous. Trimming removed 0 bases at V and 5 bases at J, with 11 bases between. Germline V gene data show CDR1 as SGHRS and CDR2 as YFSETQ. The CDR3 totals 14 residues. This CDR3 is CASSLDVRRETQYF. The CDR3 DNA follows: TGCGCCAGCAGCTTGGATGTCCGCCGGGAGACCCAGTACTTC. The full variable domain, its missing parts supplied by reference TRBV5-1 and TRBJ2-5, is KAGVTQTPRYLIKTRGQQVTLSCSPISGHRSVSWYQQTPGQGLQFLFEYFSETQRNKGNFPGRFSGRQFSNSRSEMNVSTLELGDSALYLCASSLDVRRETQYFGPGTRLLVL.

The chain combines TRBV12-3 or TRBV12-4 with TRBJ2-3; 7 nucleotides match TRBD2. The CDR3 length is 16 residues. With V trimmed by 5 bases and J by 10 bases, 18 bases remained unmatched. The CDR3 sequence is CASSPLGSGRPKSQYF. In DNA, the CDR3 is TGTGCCAGCAGTCCTCTGGGTAGCGGGCGTCCTAAGTCGCAGTATTTT.

J is TRBJ2-5 and V is TRBV4-3; 9 bases fit TRBD2. This CDR3 comprises 16 residues. Losses at the gene ends were 3 bases for V and 4 bases for J; bases not matched to a gene: 9. In germline, CDR1 is LGHNA, CDR2 YSLEER. The chain's CDR3 is CASSHRSGRGGETQYF. Written as DNA, the CDR3 is TGCGCCAGCAGCCACCGTAGCGGGAGAGGGGGAGAGACCCAGTACTTC.

The CDR3 spells CSVQTRYNEQFF. Written as DNA, the CDR3 is TGCAGCGTTCAGACACGGTACAATGAGCAGTTCTTC. The gene calls are TRBV29-1 and TRBJ2-1; D is ambiguous. Germline V gene lookup returns CDR1 SQVTM and CDR2 ANQGSEA. Deletions cut 5 bases from V and 4 bases from J, with 9 bases between. There are 12 residues in the CDR3.